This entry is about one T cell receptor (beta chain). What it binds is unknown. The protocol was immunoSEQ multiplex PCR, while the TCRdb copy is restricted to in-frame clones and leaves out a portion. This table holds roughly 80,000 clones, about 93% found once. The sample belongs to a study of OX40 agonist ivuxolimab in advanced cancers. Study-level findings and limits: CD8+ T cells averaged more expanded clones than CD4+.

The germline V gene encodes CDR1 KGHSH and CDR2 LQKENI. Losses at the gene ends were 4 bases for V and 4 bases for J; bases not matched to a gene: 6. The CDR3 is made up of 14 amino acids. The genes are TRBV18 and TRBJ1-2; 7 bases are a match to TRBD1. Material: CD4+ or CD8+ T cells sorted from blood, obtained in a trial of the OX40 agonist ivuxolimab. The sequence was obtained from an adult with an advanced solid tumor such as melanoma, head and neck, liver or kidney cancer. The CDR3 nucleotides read TGTGCCAGCTCACGAAACCGGGACAGCTATGGCTACACCTTC. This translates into CASSRNRDSYGYTF.